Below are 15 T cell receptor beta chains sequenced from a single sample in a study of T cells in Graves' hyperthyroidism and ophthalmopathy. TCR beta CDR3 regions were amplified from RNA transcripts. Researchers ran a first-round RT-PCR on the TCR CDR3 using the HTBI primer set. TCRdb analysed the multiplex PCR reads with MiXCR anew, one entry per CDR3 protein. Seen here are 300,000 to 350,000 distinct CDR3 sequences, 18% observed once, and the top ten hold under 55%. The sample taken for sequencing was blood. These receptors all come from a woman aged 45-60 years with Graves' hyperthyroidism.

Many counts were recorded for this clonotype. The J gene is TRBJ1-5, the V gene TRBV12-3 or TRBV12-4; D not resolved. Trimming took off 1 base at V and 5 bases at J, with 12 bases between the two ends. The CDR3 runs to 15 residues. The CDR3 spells CASSLESGSHQPQHF. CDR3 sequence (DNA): TGTGCCAGCAGTTTAGAATCGGGATCGCATCAGCCCCAGCATTTT.

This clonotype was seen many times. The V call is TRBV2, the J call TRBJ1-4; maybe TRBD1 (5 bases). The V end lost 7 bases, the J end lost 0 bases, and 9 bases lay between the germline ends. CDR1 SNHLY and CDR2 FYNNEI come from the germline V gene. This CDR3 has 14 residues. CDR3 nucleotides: TGTGCCAGCATGAGGGGAACAACTAATGAAAAACTGTTTTTT. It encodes CASMRGTTNEKLFF.

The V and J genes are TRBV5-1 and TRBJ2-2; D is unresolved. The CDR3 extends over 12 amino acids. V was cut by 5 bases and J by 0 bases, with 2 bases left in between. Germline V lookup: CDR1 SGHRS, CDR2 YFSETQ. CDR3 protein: CASRPNTGELFF. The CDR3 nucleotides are TGCGCCAGCAGGCCGAACACCGGGGAGCTGTTTTTT. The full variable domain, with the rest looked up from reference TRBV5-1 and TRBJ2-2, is KAGVTQTPRYLIKTRGQQVTLSCSPISGHRSVSWYQQTPGQGLQFLFEYFSETQRNKGNFPGRFSGRQFSNSRSEMNVSTLELGDSALYLCASRPNTGELFFGEGSRLTVL.

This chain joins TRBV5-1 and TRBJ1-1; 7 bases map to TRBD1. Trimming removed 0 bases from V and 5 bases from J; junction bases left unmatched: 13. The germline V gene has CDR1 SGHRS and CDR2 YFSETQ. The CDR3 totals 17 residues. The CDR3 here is CASSLETGFEVWTEAFF. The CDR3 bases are TGCGCCAGCAGCTTGGAGACAGGGTTCGAGGTTTGGACTGAAGCTTTCTTT.

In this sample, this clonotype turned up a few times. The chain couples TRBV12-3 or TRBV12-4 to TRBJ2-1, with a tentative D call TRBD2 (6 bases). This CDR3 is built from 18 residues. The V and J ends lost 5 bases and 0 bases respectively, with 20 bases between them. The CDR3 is CASSPIWWEDDSYNEQFF. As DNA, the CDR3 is TGTGCCAGCAGTCCGATATGGTGGGAGGATGACTCCTACAATGAGCAGTTCTTC.

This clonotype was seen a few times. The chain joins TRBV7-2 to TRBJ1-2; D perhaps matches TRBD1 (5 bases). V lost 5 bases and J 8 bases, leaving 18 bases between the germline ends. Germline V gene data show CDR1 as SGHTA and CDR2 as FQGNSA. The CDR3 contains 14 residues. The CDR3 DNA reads TGTGCCAGCAGCCAAACGGGCTCATCAGGGGGCTACACCTTC. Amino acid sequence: CASSQTGSSGGYTF. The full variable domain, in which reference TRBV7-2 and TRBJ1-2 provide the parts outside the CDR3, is GAGVSQSPSNKVTEKGKDVELRCDPISGHTALYWYRQSLGQGLEFLIYFQGNSAPDKSGLPSDRFSAERTGGSVSTLTIQRTQQEDSAVYLCASSQTGSSGGYTFGSGTRLTVV.

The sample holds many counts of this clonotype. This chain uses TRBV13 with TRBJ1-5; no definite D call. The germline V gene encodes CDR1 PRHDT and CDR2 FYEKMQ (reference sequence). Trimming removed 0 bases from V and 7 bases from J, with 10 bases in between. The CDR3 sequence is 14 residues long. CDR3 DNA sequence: TGTGCCAGCAGCTTAGGCCCTGGCCCCCAGCCCCAGCATTTT. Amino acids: CASSLGPGPQPQHF. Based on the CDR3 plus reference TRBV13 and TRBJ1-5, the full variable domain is AAGVIQSPRHLIKEKRETATLKCYPIPRHDTVYWYQQGPGQDPQFLISFYEKMQSDKGSIPDRFSAQQFSDYHSELNMSSLELGDSALYFCASSLGPGPQPQHFGDGTRLSIL.

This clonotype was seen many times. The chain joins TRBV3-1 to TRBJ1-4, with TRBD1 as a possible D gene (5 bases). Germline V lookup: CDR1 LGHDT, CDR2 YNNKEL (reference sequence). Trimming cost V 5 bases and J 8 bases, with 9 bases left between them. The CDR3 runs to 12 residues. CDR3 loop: CASSSGWEKLFF. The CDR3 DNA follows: TGTGCCAGCAGCTCAGGGTGGGAAAAACTGTTTTTT.

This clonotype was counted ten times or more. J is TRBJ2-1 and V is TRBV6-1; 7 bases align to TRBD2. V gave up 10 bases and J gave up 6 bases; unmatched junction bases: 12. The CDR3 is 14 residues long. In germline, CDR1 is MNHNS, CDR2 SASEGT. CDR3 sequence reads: CAIYRDYGGNEQFF. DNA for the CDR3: TGTGCCATCTACCGGGACTATGGGGGCAATGAGCAGTTCTTC.

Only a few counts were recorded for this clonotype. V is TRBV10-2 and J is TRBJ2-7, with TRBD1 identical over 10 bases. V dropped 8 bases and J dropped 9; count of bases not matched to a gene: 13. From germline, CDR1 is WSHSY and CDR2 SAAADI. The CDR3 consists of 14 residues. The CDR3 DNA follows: TGCGCCAGCCGATCCAACGACAGGGGGCGCGGGCAGTACTTC. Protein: CASRSNDRGRGQYF.

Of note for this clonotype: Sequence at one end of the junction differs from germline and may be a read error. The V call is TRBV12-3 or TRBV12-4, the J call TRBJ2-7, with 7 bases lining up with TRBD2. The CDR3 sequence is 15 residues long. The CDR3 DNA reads TGTACCAGCAGTTCCCGCCCTAGCGGCCGCTACGAGCAGTACTTC. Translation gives CTSSSRPSGRYEQYF.

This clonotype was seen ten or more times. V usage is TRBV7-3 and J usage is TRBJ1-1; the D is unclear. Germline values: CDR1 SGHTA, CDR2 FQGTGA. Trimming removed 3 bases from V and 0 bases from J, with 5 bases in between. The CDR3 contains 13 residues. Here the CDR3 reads CASSFRMNTEAFF. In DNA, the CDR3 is TGTGCCAGCAGCTTCCGGATGAACACTGAAGCTTTCTTT.

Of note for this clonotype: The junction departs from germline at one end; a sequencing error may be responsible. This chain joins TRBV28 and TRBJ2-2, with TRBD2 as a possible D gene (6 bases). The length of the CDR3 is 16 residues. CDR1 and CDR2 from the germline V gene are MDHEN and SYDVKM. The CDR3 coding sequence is TGTGCCTGCAGTTTCCCCCCTGCTAGCGTTACCGGGGAGCTGTTTTTT. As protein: CACSFPPASVTGELFF.

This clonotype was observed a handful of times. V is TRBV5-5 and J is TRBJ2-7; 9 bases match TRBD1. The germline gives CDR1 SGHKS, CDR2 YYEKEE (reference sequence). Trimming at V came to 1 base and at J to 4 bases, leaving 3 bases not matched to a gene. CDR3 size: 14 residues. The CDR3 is CASSLTGGIYEQYF. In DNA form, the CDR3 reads TGTGCCAGCAGCTTGACAGGGGGCATTTACGAGCAGTACTTC.

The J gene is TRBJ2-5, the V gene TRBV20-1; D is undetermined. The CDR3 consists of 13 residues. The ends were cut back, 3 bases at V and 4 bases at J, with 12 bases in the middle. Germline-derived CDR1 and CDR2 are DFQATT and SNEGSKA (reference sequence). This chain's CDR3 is CSASAPLSETQYF. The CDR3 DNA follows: TGCAGTGCTAGCGCCCCTCTCTCAGAGACCCAGTACTTC.